Reported below is one T cell receptor beta chain. The data belong to a study of blood T cell repertoires in COVID-19. Original methodology: Counts of nucleated cells, estimated from reference gene primer amplification, were obtained. Libraries were prepared by immunoSEQ multiplex PCR; TCRdb keeps only in-frame clonotypes and omits some of them. For V, J and clone size, that table is used; D and trimming come from the DNA. Found here are approximately 100,000 clones, about 85% of them singletons; the top ten hold 4.5%. V shed 5 bases and J 3 bases; nucleotides not matched to a gene: 8. CDR1 is MDHEN, CDR2 SYDVKM, per germline. This CDR3 has 15 residues.

The genes are TRBV28 and TRBJ1-2; 8 positions agree with TRBD1. The sequence was obtained from a man aged 65 to 85 with acute or convalescent COVID-19. Sequencing was performed on peripheral blood. CDR3 bases: TGTGCCAGCAGTCTCCCGGGACAGGAGCACTATGGCTACACCTTC. Its translation: CASSLPGQEHYGYTF.